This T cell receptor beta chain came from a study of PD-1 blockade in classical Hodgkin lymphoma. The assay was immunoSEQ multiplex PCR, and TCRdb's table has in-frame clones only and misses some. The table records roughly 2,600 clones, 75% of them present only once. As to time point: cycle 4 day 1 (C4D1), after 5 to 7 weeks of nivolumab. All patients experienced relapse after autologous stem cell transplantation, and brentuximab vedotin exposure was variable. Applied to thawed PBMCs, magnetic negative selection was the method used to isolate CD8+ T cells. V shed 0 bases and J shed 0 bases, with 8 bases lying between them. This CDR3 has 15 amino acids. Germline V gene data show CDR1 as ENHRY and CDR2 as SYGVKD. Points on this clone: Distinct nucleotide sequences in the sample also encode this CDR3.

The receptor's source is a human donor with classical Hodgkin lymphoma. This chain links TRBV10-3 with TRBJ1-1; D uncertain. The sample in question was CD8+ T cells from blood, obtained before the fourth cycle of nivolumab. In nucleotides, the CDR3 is TGTGCCATCAGTGAGTCCGAGGTAATGAACACTGAAGCTTTCTTT. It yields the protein CAISESEVMNTEAFF.